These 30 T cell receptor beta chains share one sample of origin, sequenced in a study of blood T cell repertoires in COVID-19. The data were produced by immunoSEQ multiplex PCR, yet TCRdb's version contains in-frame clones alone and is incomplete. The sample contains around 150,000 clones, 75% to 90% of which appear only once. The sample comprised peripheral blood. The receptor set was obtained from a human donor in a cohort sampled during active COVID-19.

The CDR3 sequence is CASRPLANTEAFF. CDR3 coding DNA: TGTGCCAGCAGGCCTCTGGCGAACACTGAAGCTTTCTTT. The chain recombines TRBV6-2 or TRBV6-3 with TRBJ1-1; unclear D gene. In germline, CDR1 is MNHEY, CDR2 SVGEGT. CDR3 length equals 13 residues. Trimming removed 6 bases from V and 1 base from J, with 9 bases in between.

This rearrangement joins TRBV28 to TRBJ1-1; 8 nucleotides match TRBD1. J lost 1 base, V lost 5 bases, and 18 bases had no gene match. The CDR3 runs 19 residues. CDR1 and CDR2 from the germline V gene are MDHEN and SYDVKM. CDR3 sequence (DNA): TGTGCCAGCAGTCGACAAGGACAGGGCGTGGGGGGCCCGAACACTGAAGCTTTCTTT. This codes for CASSRQGQGVGGPNTEAFF.

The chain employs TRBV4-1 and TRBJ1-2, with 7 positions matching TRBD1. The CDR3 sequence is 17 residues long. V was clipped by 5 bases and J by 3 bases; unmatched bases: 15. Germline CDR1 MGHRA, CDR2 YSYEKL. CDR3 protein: CASSFKPSDRDHYGYTF. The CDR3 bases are TGCGCCAGCAGCTTCAAACCTTCAGACAGGGACCACTATGGCTACACCTTC.

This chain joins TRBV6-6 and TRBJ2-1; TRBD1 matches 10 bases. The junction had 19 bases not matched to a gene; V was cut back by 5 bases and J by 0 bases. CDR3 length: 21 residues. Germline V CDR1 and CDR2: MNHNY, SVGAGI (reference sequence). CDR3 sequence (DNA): TGTGCCAGCAGTCAACAACCGGGACAGGGGTTTGCGGGGGGCTCCTACAATGAGCAGTTCTTC. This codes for CASSQQPGQGFAGGSYNEQFF.

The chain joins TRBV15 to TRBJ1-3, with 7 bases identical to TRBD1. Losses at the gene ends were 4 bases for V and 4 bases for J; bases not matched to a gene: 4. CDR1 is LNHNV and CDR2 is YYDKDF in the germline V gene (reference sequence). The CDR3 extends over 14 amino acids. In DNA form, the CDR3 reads TGTGCCACCAGCACTAGGGGGCTCGGAAACACCATATATTTT. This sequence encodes CATSTRGLGNTIYF.

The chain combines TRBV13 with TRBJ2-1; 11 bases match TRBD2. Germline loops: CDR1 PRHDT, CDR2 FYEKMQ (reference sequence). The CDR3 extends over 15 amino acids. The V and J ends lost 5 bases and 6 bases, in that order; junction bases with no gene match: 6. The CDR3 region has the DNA TGTGCCAGCAGCGCTAGACTAGCGGGGTTCAATGAGCAGTTCTTC. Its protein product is CASSARLAGFNEQFF.

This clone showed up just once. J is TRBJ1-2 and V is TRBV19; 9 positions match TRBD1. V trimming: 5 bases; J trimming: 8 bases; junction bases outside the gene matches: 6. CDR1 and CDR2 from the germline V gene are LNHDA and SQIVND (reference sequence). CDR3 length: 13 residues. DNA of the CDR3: TGTGCCAGTAGTCCAACAGGGGGCAGAGGCTACACCTTC. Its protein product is CASSPTGGRGYTF.

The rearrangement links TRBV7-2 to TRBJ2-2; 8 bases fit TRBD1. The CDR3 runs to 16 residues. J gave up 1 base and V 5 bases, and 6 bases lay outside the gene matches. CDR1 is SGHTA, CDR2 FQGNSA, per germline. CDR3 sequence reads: CASSADRGVNTGELFF. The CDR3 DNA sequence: TGTGCCAGCAGCGCAGACAGGGGCGTGAACACCGGGGAGCTGTTTTTT.

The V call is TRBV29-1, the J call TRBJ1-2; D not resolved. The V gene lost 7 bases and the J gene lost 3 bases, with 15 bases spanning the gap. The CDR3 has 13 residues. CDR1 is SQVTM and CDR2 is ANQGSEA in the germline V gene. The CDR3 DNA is TGCAGCGCCTCACTTGGACTGGACTATGGCTACACCTTC. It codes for CSASLGLDYGYTF.

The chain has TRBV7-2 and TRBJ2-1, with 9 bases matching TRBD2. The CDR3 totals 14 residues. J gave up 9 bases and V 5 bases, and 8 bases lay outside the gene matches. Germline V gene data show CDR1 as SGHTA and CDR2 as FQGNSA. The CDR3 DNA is TGTGCCAGCAGCGTTGTAGCGGGAGCAATTGAGCAGTTCTTC. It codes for CASSVVAGAIEQFF.

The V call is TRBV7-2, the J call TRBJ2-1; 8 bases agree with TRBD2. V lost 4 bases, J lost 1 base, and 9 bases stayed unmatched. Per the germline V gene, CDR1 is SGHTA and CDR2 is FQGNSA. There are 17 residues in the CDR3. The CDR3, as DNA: TGTGCCAGCAGCTCAGCTAGCGGGCTGGGTTCCTACAATGAGCAGTTCTTC. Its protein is CASSSASGLGSYNEQFF.

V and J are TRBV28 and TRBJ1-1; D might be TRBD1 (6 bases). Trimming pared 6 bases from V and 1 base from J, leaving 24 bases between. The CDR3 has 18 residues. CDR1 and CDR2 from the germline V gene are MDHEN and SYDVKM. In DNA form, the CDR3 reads TGTGCCAGCAGGACCGAAAGACAACAGGGCTTAGGGAACACTGAAGCTTTCTTT. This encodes CASRTERQQGLGNTEAFF.

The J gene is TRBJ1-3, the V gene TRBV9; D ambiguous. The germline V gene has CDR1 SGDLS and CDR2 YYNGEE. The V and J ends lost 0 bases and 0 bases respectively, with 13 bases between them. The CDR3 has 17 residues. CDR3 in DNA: TGTGCCAGCAGCGTAGATTGGCGCACTAGCTCTGGAAACACCATATATTTT. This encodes CASSVDWRTSSGNTIYF.

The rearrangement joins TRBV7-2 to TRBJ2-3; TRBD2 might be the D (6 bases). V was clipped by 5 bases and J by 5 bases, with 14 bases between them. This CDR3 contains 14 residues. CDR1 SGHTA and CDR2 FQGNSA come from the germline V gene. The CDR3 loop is CASSLKWGGDTQYF. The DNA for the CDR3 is TGTGCCAGCAGCCTCAAATGGGGAGGAGATACGCAGTATTTT.

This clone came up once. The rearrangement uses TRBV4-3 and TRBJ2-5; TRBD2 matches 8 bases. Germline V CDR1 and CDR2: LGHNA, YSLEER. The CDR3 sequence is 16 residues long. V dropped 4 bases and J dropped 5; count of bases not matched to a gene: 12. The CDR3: CASSPTWVAGRETQYF. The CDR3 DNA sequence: TGCGCCAGCAGCCCCACGTGGGTAGCGGGACGGGAGACCCAGTACTTC.

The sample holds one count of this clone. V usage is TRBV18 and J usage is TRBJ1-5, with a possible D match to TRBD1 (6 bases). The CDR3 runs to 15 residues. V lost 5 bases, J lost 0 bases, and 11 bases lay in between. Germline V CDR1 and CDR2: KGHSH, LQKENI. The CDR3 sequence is CASSAGAPSNQPQHF. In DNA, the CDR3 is TGTGCCAGCTCAGCAGGGGCGCCTAGCAATCAGCCCCAGCATTTT.

The CDR3 sequence: CASSSTGGLRQYF. The CDR3 nucleotides are TGTGCCAGCAGCTCGACGGGGGGGCTGCGTCAGTACTTC. V and J are TRBV7-2 and TRBJ2-4, with TRBD2 identical over 8 bases. J lost 12 bases, V lost 4 bases, and 8 bases had no gene match. The CDR3 contains 13 residues. Germline CDR1 is SGHTA and CDR2 is FQGNSA.

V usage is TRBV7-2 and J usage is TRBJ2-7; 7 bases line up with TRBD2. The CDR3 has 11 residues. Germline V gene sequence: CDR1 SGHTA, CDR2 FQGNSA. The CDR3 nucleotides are TGTGCATCCGGGGGGACCTACGAGCAGTACTTC. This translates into CASGGTYEQYF.

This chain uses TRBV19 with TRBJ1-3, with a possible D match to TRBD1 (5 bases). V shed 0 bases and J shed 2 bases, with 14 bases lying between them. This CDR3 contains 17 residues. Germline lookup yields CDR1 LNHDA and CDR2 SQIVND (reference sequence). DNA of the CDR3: TGTGCCAGTAGTATAGAGCCCCCCAGGGTAGCTGGAAACACCATATATTTT. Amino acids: CASSIEPPRVAGNTIYF.

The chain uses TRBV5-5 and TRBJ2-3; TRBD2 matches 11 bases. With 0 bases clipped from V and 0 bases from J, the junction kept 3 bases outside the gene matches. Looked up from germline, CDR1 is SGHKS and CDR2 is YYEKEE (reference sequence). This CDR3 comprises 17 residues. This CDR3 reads CASSLARLAGSTDTQYF. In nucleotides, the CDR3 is TGTGCCAGCAGCTTGGCGAGACTAGCGGGAAGCACAGATACGCAGTATTTT.

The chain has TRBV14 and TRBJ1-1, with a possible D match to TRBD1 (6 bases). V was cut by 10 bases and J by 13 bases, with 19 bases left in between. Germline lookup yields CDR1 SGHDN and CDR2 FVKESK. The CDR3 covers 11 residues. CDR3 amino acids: CATTRTGGFFF. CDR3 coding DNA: TGTGCCACTACTCGCACGGGGGGCTTTTTCTTT.

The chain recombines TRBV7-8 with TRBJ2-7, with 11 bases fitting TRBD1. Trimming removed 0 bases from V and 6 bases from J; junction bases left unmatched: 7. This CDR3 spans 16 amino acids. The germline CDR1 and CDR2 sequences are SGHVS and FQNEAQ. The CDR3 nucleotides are TGTGCCAGCAGCTTAGCGGACAGGGGGCTATCGGGCGAGCAGTACTTC. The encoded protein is CASSLADRGLSGEQYF.

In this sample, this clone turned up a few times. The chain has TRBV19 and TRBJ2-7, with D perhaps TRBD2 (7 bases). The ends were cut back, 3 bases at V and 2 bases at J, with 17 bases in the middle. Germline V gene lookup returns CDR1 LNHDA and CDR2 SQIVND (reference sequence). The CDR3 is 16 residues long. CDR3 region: CASSIGDGGGAYEQYF. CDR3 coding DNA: TGTGCCAGTAGTATCGGGGACGGAGGGGGGGCCTACGAGCAGTACTTC.

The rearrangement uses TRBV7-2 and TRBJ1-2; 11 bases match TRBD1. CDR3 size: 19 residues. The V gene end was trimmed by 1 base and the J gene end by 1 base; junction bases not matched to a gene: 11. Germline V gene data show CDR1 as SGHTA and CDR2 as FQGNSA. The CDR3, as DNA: TGTGCCAGCAGCTTAGTTGCGAGCTCCGGGACAGGGGGTAACTATGGCTACACCTTC. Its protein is CASSLVASSGTGGNYGYTF.

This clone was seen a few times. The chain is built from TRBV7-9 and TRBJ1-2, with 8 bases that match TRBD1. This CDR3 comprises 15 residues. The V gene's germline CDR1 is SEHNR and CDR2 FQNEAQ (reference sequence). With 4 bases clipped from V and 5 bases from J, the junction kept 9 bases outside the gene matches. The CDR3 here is CASSSTGAGVYGYTF. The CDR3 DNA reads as TGTGCCAGCAGCTCGACAGGGGCCGGGGTGTATGGCTACACCTTC.

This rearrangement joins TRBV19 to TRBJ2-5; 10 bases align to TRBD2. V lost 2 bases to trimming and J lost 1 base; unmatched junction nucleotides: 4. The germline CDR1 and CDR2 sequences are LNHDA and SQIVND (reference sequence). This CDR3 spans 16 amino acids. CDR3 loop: CASSITSGDFQETQYF. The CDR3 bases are TGTGCCAGTAGTATAACTAGCGGGGACTTCCAAGAGACCCAGTACTTC.

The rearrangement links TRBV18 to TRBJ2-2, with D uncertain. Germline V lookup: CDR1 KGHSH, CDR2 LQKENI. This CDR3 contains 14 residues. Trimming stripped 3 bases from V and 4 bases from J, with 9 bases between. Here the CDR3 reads CASSPVDSTGELFF. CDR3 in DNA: TGTGCCAGCTCACCGGTAGATTCCACCGGGGAGCTGTTTTTT.

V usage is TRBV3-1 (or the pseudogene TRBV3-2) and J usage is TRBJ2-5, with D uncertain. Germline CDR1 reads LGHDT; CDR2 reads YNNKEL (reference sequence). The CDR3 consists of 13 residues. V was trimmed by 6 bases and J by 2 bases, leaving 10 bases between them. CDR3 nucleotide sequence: TGTGCCAGCAGAAGTACTTCGCAAGAGACCCAGTACTTC. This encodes CASRSTSQETQYF.

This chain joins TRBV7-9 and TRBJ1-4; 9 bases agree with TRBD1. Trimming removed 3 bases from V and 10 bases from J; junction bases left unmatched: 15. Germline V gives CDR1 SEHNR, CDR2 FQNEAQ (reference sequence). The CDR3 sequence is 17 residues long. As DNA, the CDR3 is TGTGCCAGCAGCTTTATAGGGACAGGGCCTTCTCAGCGAAAACTGTTTTTT. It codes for CASSFIGTGPSQRKLFF.

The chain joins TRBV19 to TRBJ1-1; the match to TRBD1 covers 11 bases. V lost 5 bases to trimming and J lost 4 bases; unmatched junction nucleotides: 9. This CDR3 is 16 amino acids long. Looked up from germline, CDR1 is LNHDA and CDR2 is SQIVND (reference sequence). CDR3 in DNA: TGTGCCAGTAGTCTAAGGACAGGGGGCGCAGGCACTGAAGCTTTCTTT. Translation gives CASSLRTGGAGTEAFF. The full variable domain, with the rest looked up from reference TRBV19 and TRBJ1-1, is DGGITQSPKYLFRKEGQNVTLSCEQNLNHDAMYWYRQDPGQGLRLIYYSQIVNDFQKGDIAEGYSVSREKKESFPLTVTSAQKNPTAFYLCASSLRTGGAGTEAFFGQGTRLTVV.